This TCR beta chain was documented in a study of T cells in women clearing cervical HPV infection (dated 2018 in TCRdb). In the study overall: Cases were some 24 women with histologically confirmed HPV16-related CIN3 or worse, including 2 invasive cancers. Among cases, blood sampling occurred a median of about 150 days after lesion detection, with an interquartile range of about 90 to 200 days. Cases had a median age of almost 35 years compared with approximately 41 for controls, and baseline characteristics showed no significant differences between the groups. Controls were 25 women whose single incident HPV16 infection cleared within 12 months without precancer or cancer developing. Cases were matched to controls by age within five years and by the year the sample was collected. Blood from cases was collected at the visit where the lesion was first found, while blood from controls was collected once the infection could no longer be detected. An exploratory proof-of-principle case-control study, nested within the Guanacaste HPV Natural History Study in Costa Rica, was conducted to compare TCR repertoires across cervical HPV16 outcomes. Five blinded duplicates per group were added as quality controls, so that approximately 60 samples were obtained: some 50 participants and around 10 replicates. The parent cohort enrolled roughly 10,000 women aged 18 or older in Guanacaste, Costa Rica, during about 1993 to 1994 and followed them for more than 6 years. Since HLA typing was available for only a few women, HLA type could not be ruled out as a confounder. Study-wide findings and limitations: Because the number of T cells per sample was unknown, the richness differences could reflect varying T-cell content rather than repertoire biology. Lower TRBV6-7 relative abundance was observed in cases than in controls (around 0.1% versus 0.15%; Bonferroni P = 0.0008). Across sequencing depths, CIN3+ cases showed significantly higher TCR repertoire richness than controls, but evenness did not differ between the groups. Random forest classifiers that combined richness and V gene abundances separated cases from controls with an estimated AUC of approximately 0.79. Whether associations preceded infection or resulted from infection could not be shown with the cross-sectional design, and effector/memory subsets and HPV-specific T cells were not isolated.

Every participant had a single incident cervical HPV16 infection, and prevalent HPV16 infections were excluded. Cervical HPV DNA was detected by MY09/MY11 PCR, and genotyping was performed by dot-blot hybridization. Approximately 16 mL of heparinized blood were centrifuged, and the buffy coat was aliquoted, frozen at -30°C, then stored at -80°C. QIAGEN kits were used to extract genomic DNA from the buffy coat specimens. Using the immunoSEQ assay, multiplex PCR amplified TCR beta CDR3 regions from an average of about 1,300 ng of genomic DNA per sample. The assay corrected primer bias using a complete synthetic TCR repertoire to establish an amplification baseline. The amplicons were sequenced on the Illumina platform. The study's own analysis went as follows. Error correction of the sequences involved clustering with frequency ratios plus a modified nearest-neighbor algorithm, after which the sequences were analyzed in the immunoSEQ Analyzer using IMGT gene definitions. TCR richness and evenness were averaged over 20 rarefaction repeats at each rarefaction depth, excluding samples with fewer sequences than the depth. Relative abundances of V, D and J genes were compared between groups using Wilcoxon rank sum tests, with FDR correction applied. An intraclass correlation of 95% to 97% for TCR richness and an average of around 76% across some 69 gene segments were obtained from the blinded duplicates. In TCRdb, the immuneACCESS table is reduced to in-frame sequences with V and J assigned. These tables do not hold every clone; where another copy was compared, an unresolved V gene accounts for under half, and the others remain unexplained. V and J calls and clone size are given by that table; D and trimming were obtained from the DNA. The record for this sample contains tens of thousands of clones. The ten largest make up 6.5% to 8.5% of the sample.

Worth noting for this clone: No cognate antigen has been identified for it. The sequenced fragment ends 3 residues before the CDR3 boundary, so the rest is inferred from the germline J gene.

Reading from cysteine to phenylalanine, the CDR3 counts 13 amino acids. The DNA has 30 bases, all within the CDR3, and is read from base 1. Trimmed from V: 6 bases; trimmed from J: 5 bases; junction bases lacking a gene match: 5. The germline V gene encodes CDR1 MDHEN and CDR2 SYDVKM. What was sequenced was blood buffy coat. This chain is built from TRBV28 and TRBJ2-5, with 8 central nucleotides matching TRBD1. The TCR sequence derives from a woman between 18 and 69 years old with a cervical HPV16 infection that either progressed to CIN3+ or cleared (not recorded which). CDR3 sequence: CASRIRQGETQYF. The CDR3 DNA, read in part, is TGTGCCAGCAGGATTCGACAGGGGGAGACC. Beyond the CDR3, the reference TRBV28 and TRBJ2-5 genes provide the residues; the full variable domain reads: DVKVTQSSRYLVKRTGEKVFLECVQDMDHENMFWYRQDPGLGLRLIYFSYDVKMKEKGDIPEGYSVSREKKERFSLILESASTNQTSMYLCASRIRQGETQYFGPGTRLLVL.